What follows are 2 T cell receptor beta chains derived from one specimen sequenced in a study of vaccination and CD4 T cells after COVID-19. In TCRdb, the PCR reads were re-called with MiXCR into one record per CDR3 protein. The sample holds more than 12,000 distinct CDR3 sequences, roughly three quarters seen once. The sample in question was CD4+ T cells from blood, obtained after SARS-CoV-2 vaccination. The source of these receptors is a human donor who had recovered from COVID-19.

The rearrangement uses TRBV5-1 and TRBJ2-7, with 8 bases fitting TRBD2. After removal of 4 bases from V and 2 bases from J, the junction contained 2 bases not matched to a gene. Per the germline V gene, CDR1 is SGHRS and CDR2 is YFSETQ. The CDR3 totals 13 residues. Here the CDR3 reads CASSPGLAYEQYF. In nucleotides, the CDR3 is TGCGCCAGCAGCCCGGGACTAGCCTACGAGCAGTACTTC.

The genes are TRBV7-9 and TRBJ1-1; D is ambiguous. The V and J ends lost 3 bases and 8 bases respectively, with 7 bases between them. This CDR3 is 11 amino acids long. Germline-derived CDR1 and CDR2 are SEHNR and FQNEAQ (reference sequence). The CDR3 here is CASSFRTEAFF. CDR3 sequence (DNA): TGTGCCAGCAGCTTCCGGACCGAAGCTTTCTTT.